The rows below give T cell receptor beta chains drawn from one sample of a study of cytomegalovirus exposure and HLA in healthy donors. Only in-frame clones appear in the TCRdb table, and some are missing; sequencing was by immunoSEQ multiplex PCR. The record lists under 200,000 clones, of which the ten most abundant hold 6.5%. Material for sequencing was PBMCs. These receptors all come from a man under 40 in good health and CMV-seronegative. CDR3s include the opening cysteine and the closing phenylalanine or tryptophan. A D gene is named only where the DNA matches it firmly.

J | V | D | CDR3 | DNA
TRBJ1-2 | TRBV28 | TRBD1 | CASSFGTGGYGYTF | TGTGCCAGCAGTTTCGGGACAGGGGGATATGGCTACACCTTC
TRBJ1-5 | TRBV7-2 | NA | CASSLTANQPQHF | TGTGCCAGCAGCTTGACAGCTAATCAGCCCCAGCATTTT
TRBJ2-7 | TRBV11-2 | NA | CASGSIAGTYVEQYF | TGTGCCAGCGGGTCGATCGCGGGAACCTACGTTGAGCAGTACTTC
TRBJ2-7 | TRBV7-9 | NA | CASSWYSGPYEQYF | TGTGCCAGCAGTTGGTACAGTGGGCCCTACGAGCAGTACTTC
TRBJ2-1 | TRBV19 | TRBD2 | CASSRVLGLAGVNEQFF | TGTGCCAGTAGTAGGGTTCTTGGGCTAGCGGGAGTCAATGAGCAGTTCTTC
TRBJ2-3 | TRBV9 | TRBD2 | CASSVSGTSGGADTQYF | TGTGCCAGCAGCGTGTCCGGGACTAGCGGGGGGGCCGATACGCAGTATTTT
TRBJ2-3 | TRBV9 | TRBD2 | CASSVSVEGLAGATQYF | TGTGCCAGCAGCGTATCGGTGGAGGGACTAGCGGGGGCCACGCAGTATTTT
TRBJ2-1 | TRBV7-6 | NA | CASSLGRETWGNEQFF | TGTGCCAGCAGCTTAGGTCGGGAGACCTGGGGGAATGAGCAGTTCTTC
TRBJ2-6 | TRBV30 | NA | CAWRILRVLSGANVLTF | TGTGCCTGGAGGATTTTGAGGGTTTTATCTGGGGCCAACGTCCTGACTTTC
TRBJ1-2 | TRBV10-3 | NA | CAISVEGGNDGYTF | TGTGCCATCAGTGTTGAGGGGGGGAATGACGGCTACACCTTC
TRBJ2-5 | TRBV5-1 | TRBD1 | CASSLAGTGGGRETQYF | TGCGCCAGCAGCTTGGCCGGGACAGGGGGCGGGAGAGAGACCCAGTACTTC
TRBJ2-5 | TRBV5-1 | TRBD1 | CASSSRKGQDQETQYF | TGCGCCAGCAGCTCGAGGAAAGGACAGGACCAAGAGACCCAGTACTTC
TRBJ2-1 | TRBV10-2 | NA | CASRGPGGTNEQFF | TGCGCCAGCAGGGGCCCAGGAGGGACCAATGAGCAGTTCTTC
TRBJ2-1 | TRBV5-6 | TRBD2 | CASSLGGANNEQFF | TGTGCCAGCAGCCTCGGGGGGGCCAACAATGAGCAGTTCTTC
TRBJ2-7 | TRBV5-1 | TRBD2 | CASSVAGDTTYYEQYF | TGCGCCAGCAGCGTTGCGGGGGATACTACTTACTACGAGCAGTACTTC
TRBJ1-4 | TRBV28 | NA | CASMTQREKLFF | TGTGCCAGCATGACCCAGCGGGAAAAACTGTTTTTT